Sequencing of this TCR beta chain was carried out in a study of T cell changes during pregnancy in multiple sclerosis. The repertoire was sequenced with immunoSEQ multiplex PCR; TCRdb's copy has only in-frame clones and lacks some. The sample has around 97,000 clones, 85% to 95% seen once. Per germline, CDR1 SQVTM and CDR2 ANQGSEA. The CDR3 runs 13 residues. Trimming left V 2 bases short and J 2 bases short, with 9 bases between. This receptor was taken from a female donor with multiple sclerosis, enrolled in a pregnancy study. The input for sequencing was peripheral blood, taken after pregnancy. The chain uses TRBV29-1 and TRBJ1-2; the D is unclear. The DNA of the CDR3 is TGCAGCGTTGAAATACAGCTGAACTATGGCTACACCTTC. Amino acid sequence: CSVEIQLNYGYTF.